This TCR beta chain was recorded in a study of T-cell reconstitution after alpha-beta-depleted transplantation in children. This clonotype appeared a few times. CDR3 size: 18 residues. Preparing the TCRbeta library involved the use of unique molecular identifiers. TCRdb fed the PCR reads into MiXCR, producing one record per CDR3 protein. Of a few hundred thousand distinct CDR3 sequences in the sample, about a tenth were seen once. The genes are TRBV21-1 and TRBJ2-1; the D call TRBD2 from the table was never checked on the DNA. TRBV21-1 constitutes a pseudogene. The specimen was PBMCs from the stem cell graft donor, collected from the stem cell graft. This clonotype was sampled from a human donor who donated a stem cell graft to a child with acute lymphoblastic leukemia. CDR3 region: CASSKQTSGRVLYNEQFF. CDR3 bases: TGTGCCAGCAGCAAGCAGACTAGCGGGAGGGTGCTCTACAATGAGCAGTTCTTC.